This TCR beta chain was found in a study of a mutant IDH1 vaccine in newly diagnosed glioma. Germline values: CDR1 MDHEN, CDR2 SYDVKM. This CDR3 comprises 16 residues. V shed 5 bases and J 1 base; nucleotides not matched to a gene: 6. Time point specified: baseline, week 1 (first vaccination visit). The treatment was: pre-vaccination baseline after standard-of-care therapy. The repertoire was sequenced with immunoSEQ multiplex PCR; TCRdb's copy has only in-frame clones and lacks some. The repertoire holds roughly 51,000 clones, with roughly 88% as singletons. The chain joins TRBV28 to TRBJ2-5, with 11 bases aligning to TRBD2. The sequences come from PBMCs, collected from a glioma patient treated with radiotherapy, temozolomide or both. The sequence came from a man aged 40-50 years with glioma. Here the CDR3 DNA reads TGTGCCAGCAGTAGACCGGGACTAGCGGTCCAAGAGACCCAGTACTTC. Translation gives CASSRPGLAVQETQYF. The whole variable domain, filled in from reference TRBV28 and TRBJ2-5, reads DVKVTQSSRYLVKRTGEKVFLECVQDMDHENMFWYRQDPGLGLRLIYFSYDVKMKEKGDIPEGYSVSREKKERFSLILESASTNQTSMYLCASSRPGLAVQETQYFGPGTRLLVL.